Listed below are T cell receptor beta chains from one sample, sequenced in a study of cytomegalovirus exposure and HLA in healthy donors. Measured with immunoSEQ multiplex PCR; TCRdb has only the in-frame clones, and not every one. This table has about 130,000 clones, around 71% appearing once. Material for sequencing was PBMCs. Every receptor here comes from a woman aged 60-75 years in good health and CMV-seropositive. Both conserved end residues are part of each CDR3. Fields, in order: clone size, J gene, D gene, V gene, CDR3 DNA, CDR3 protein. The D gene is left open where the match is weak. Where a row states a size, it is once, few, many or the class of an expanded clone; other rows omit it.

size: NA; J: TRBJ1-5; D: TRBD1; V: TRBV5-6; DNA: TGTGCCAGCACCTCGTGGGACAGGGGGCGGGATGGCAATCAGCCCCAGCATTTT; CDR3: CASTSWDRGRDGNQPQHF
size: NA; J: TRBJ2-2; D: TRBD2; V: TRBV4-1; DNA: TGCGCCAGCAGCCAACTAGCGGGGGCCCACACCGGGGAGCTGTTTTTT; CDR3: CASSQLAGAHTGELFF
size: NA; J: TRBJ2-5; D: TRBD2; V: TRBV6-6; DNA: TGTGCCAGCAACCTAGCGGGGGGGCAGGAGCAGTACTTC; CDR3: CASNLAGGQEQYF
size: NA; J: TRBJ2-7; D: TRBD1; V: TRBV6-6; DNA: TGTGCCAGCAGTTCCCGGGACAGCTCCTACGAGCAGTACTTC; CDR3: CASSSRDSSYEQYF
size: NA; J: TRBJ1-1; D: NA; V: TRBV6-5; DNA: TGTGCCAGCAGCAAGGGGTGGTACACTGAAGCTTTCTTT; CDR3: CASSKGWYTEAFF
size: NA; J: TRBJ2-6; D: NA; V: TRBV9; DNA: TGTGCCAGCAGCCCGCGGGACAGATACTCTGGGGCCAACGTCCTGACTTTC; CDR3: CASSPRDRYSGANVLTF
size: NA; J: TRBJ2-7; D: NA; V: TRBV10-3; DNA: TGTGCCACAGGACAGTCCTACGAGCAGTACTTC; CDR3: CATGQSYEQYF
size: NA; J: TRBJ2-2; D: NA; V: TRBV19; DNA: TGTGCCAGCTATGATACCGGGACAAGAAACACCGGGGAGCTGTTTTTT; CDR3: CASYDTGTRNTGELFF
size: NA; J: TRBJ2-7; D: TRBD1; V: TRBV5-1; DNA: TGCGCCAGCAGCCCATGGGACAGGGTAACCTACGAGCAGTACTTC; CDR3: CASSPWDRVTYEQYF
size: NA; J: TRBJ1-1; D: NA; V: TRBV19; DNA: TGTGCCAGTAGTCAGCGCCGAATGAACACTGAAGCTTTCTTT; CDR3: CASSQRRMNTEAFF
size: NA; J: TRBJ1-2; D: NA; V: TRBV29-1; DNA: TGCAGCGTTGCGACAGACCTTAACTATGGCTACACCTTC; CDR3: CSVATDLNYGYTF
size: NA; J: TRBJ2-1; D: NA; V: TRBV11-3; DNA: TGTGCCAGCAGCTTAGGGCCCAATGAGCAGTTCTTC; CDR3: CASSLGPNEQFF
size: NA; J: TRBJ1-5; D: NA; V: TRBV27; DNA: TGTGCCAGCAGATATACAGGTTTGACCCAGCCCCAGCATTTT; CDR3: CASRYTGLTQPQHF
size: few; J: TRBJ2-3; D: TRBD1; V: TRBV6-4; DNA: TGTGCCAGCAGTGAGAGACAGGGTGCAGATACGCAGTATTTT; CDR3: CASSERQGADTQYF
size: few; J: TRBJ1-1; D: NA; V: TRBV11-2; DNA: TGTGCCAGCAGCCGTACTGAAGCTTTCTTT; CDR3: CASSRTEAFF
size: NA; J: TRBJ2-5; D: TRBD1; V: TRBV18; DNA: TGTGCCAGCTCACCACGAGGGGGCAATCAAGAGACCCAGTACTTC; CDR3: CASSPRGGNQETQYF
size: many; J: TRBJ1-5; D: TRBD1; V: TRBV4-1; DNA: TGCGCCAGCAGCCAAACGAGGCAGGGGGATCAGCCCCAGCATTTT; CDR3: CASSQTRQGDQPQHF
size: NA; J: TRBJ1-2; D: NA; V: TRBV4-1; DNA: TGCGCCAGCAGCCAAGACCCTAGAGGCCGGGATCCTGGTGGCTACACCTTC; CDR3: CASSQDPRGRDPGGYTF
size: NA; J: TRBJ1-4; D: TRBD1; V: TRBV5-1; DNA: TGCGCCAGCAGCCCGGGGACAGGCGGTAATGAAAAACTGTTTTTT; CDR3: CASSPGTGGNEKLFF
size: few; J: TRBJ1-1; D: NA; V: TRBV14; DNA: TGTGCCAGCAGCCAAGGGTGGACAGCTGTGAGAACTGAAGCTTTCTTT; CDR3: CASSQGWTAVRTEAFF
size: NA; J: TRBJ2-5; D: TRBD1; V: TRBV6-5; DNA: TGTGCCAGTTTCCGGGACAGGGGAACGAAGACCCAGTACTTC; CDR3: CASFRDRGTKTQYF
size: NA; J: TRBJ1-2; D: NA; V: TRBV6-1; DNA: TGTGCCAGCAGAACAGGAGTTCTTAGCTATGGCTACACCTTC; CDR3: CASRTGVLSYGYTF
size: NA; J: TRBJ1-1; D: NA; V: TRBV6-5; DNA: TGTGCCAGCAGTCCGACAGAGCTGAACACTGAAGCTTTCTTT; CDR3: CASSPTELNTEAFF
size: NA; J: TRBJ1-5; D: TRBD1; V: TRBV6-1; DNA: TGTGCCAGCAGTGAATCGACAGGGGCCCTCTATCAGCCCCAGCATTTT; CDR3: CASSESTGALYQPQHF
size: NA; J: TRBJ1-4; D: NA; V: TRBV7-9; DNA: TGTGCCAGCAGCACAACAGAGCTGAATGAAAAACTGTTTTTT; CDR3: CASSTTELNEKLFF
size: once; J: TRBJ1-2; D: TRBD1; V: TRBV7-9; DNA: TGTTCCAGCAGCAACCTCCGGGACAGGCCGAAGTATGGCTACACCTTC; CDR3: CSSSNLRDRPKYGYTF
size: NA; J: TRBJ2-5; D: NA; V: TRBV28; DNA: TGTGCCAGCAGCTACGGAGAGAGGGAGACCCAGTACTTC; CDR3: CASSYGERETQYF
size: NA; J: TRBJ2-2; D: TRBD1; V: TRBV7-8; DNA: TGTGCCAGCAGCTTAGACGGTGGGACAGCGAACACCGGGGAGCTGTTTTTT; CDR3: CASSLDGGTANTGELFF
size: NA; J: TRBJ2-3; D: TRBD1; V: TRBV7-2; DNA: TGTGCCAGCTCCGACAGGGGCCCAGATACGCAGTATTTT; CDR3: CASSDRGPDTQYF
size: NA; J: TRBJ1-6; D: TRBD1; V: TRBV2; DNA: TGTGCCAGCAGTTTGACAGGGTTTAATTCACCCCTCCACTTT; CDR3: CASSLTGFNSPLHF
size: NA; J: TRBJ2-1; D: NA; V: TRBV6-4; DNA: TGTGCCAGCAGTGAAGGGGGGGCCAGAAATGAGCAGTTCTTC; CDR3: CASSEGGARNEQFF
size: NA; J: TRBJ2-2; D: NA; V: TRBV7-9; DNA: TGTGCCAGCAGCTTCGTTGGTAGGGGGAGTAGCACCGGGGAGCTGTTTTTT; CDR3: CASSFVGRGSSTGELFF
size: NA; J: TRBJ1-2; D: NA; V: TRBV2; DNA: TGTGCCAGCACACTAGACAACAACTATGGCTACACCTTC; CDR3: CASTLDNNYGYTF
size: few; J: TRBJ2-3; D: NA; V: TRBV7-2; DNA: TGTGCCAGCAGCTTAGCGAGCGCGGGGGCGGGAGATACGCAGTATTTT; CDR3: CASSLASAGAGDTQYF